In its sample, the clone carrying this T cell receptor (beta chain) was seen a few times. No antigen is known for it. Sequencing used immunoSEQ multiplex PCR; TCRdb keeps in-frame clones, though not all of them. The repertoire holds approximately 150,000 clones, with 86% as singletons. The entry originates in a study of Ad26.COV2.S vaccination and SARS-CoV-2 variants. Whole-study results and caveats: Across vaccine and placebo recipients, the breadth of non-spike TCRs was similar.

CDR1 LGHNA and CDR2 YSLEER come from the germline V gene. The CDR3 sequence is 13 residues long. Trimming pared 1 base from V and 4 bases from J, leaving 5 bases between. This specimen consisted of peripheral blood, obtained after recovery from COVID-19. This receptor was obtained from a human donor who had recovered from COVID-19. The rearrangement links TRBV4-3 to TRBJ1-5; D gene ambiguous. CDR3 in amino acids: CASSQGINQPQHF. The CDR3 DNA reads as TGCGCCAGCAGCCAAGGGATAAATCAGCCCCAGCATTTT.